A single sample gave rise to the 20 T cell receptor beta chains below, sequenced in a study of shared clonotypes between healthy human individuals. Method: immunoSEQ multiplex PCR; TCRdb's copy keeps in-frame clones and lacks some. This sample has hundreds of thousands of clones, with around 80% found just once. The sample consisted of PBMCs. Every receptor here comes from a woman aged 40 to 50 in good health. Some clones in this sample may be carry-over from other donors' samples.

The chain carries TRBV2 and TRBJ2-3; D is ambiguous. Germline CDR1 reads SNHLY; CDR2 reads FYNNEI. The CDR3 consists of 11 residues. The V gene lost 2 bases and the J gene lost 13 bases, with 10 bases spanning the gap. CDR3 sequence reads: CASSESGFEYF. CDR3 coding DNA: TGTGCCAGCAGTGAAAGTGGGTTCGAGTATTTT. Drawing the rest from reference TRBV2 and TRBJ2-3, the complete variable domain is EPEVTQTPSHQVTQMGQEVILRCVPISNHLYFYWYRQILGQKVEFLVSFYNNEISEKSEIFDDQFSVERPDGSNFTLKIRSTKLEDSAMYFCASSESGFEYFGPGTRLTVL.

This clone was seen more than once but under ten times. The rearrangement links TRBV6-6 to TRBJ1-1, with TRBD1 matching over 8 bases. CDR1 and CDR2 (germline): MNHNY, SVGAGI (reference sequence). CDR3 length: 15 residues. V shed 1 base, J shed 3 bases, and the junction held 4 bases outside the gene matches. The CDR3 is CASSYLTGEDTEAFF. Written as DNA, the CDR3 is TGTGCCAGCAGTTACTTGACAGGGGAAGACACTGAAGCTTTCTTT.

V gene TRBV4-3 combines with J gene TRBJ2-5, with TRBD1 matching 7 bases. CDR1 is LGHNA, CDR2 YSLEER, per germline. The CDR3 totals 14 residues. With 3 bases clipped from V and 1 base from J, the junction kept 2 bases outside the gene matches. The CDR3 DNA reads as TGCGCCAGCAGCCAGGGGACAGTCCAAGAGACCCAGTACTTC. Residues: CASSQGTVQETQYF.

J is TRBJ2-3 and V is TRBV5-6; TRBD1 aligns across 7 bases. V was pared by 8 bases and J by 6 bases, with 15 bases of the junction left unmatched. The CDR3 consists of 15 residues. The germline gives CDR1 SGHDT, CDR2 YYEEEE. This chain's CDR3 is CASQPGTVLLDTQYF. CDR3 bases: TGTGCCAGTCAACCCGGGACAGTGCTTTTGGATACGCAGTATTTT. The full variable domain, completed using reference TRBV5-6 and TRBJ2-3, is DAGVTQSPTHLIKTRGQQVTLRCSPKSGHDTVSWYQQALGQGPQFIFQYYEEEERQRGNFPDRFSGHQFPNYSSELNVNALLLGDSALYLCASQPGTVLLDTQYFGPGTRLTVL.

The chain is built from TRBV7-9 and TRBJ1-6; 12 bases agree with TRBD1. The V gene's germline CDR1 is SEHNR and CDR2 FQNEAQ (reference sequence). The V gene end was trimmed by 3 bases and the J gene end by 10 bases; junction bases not matched to a gene: 10. CDR3 length equals 17 residues. CDR3 sequence (DNA): TGTGCCAGCAGCTTCATATCCGGGACAGGGGGCTCCTCACCCCTCCACTTT. This translates into CASSFISGTGGSSPLHF. The full variable domain, completed using reference TRBV7-9 and TRBJ1-6, is DTGVSQNPRHKITKRGQNVTFRCDPISEHNRLYWYRQTLGQGPEFLTYFQNEAQLEKSRLLSDRFSAERPKGSFSTLEIQRTEQGDSAMYLCASSFISGTGGSSPLHFGNGTRLTVT.

V is TRBV18 and J is TRBJ1-4; 7 bases match TRBD1. CDR1 is KGHSH, CDR2 LQKENI, per germline. Germline trimming cut 6 bases from V and 5 bases from J; bases unmatched to any gene: 0. This CDR3 is built from 12 residues. The CDR3 sequence is CASSTGNEKLFF. The CDR3 DNA sequence: TGTGCCAGCTCGACAGGGAATGAAAAACTGTTTTTT.

This chain links TRBV9 with TRBJ1-2; D is possibly TRBD1 (6 bases). Germline assignment: CDR1 SGDLS and CDR2 YYNGEE. V lost 7 bases, J lost 4 bases, and 14 bases lay in between. The CDR3 is 13 amino acids. For the CDR3, the DNA is TGTGCCAGCTCGAGGGGGTTTGGCTATGGCTACACCTTC. Its translation: CASSRGFGYGYTF.

The gene calls are TRBV10-1 and TRBJ1-1; D gene ambiguous. The CDR3 is 14 residues long. V shed 3 bases and J shed 4 bases, with 12 bases lying between them. Germline CDR1 and CDR2: WNHNN and SYGVQD (reference sequence). The CDR3 here is CASSDGEDRTEAFF. The CDR3 bases are TGCGCCAGCAGTGATGGGGAGGACCGCACTGAAGCTTTCTTT.

For the CDR3, the DNA is TGTGCCAGCAGTTCACAGGGAGCATCTTACGAGCAGTACTTC. This translates into CASSSQGASYEQYF. The chain couples TRBV7-9 to TRBJ2-7; D perhaps matches TRBD1 (6 bases). The germline CDR1 and CDR2 sequences are SEHNR and FQNEAQ (reference sequence). The CDR3 runs to 14 residues. Trimming removed 6 bases at V and 4 bases at J, with 16 bases between.

This clone came up a few times. The V gene is TRBV9, the J gene TRBJ1-5; D remains ambiguous. Trimming left V 3 bases short and J 6 bases short, with 10 bases between. Germline V gives CDR1 SGDLS, CDR2 YYNGEE. The CDR3 loop spans 13 amino acids. In DNA form, the CDR3 reads TGTGCCAGCAGCGAGGGCCTGGGTCAGCCCCAGCATTTT. Its protein product is CASSEGLGQPQHF. The entire variable domain, with the rest obtained from reference TRBV9 and TRBJ1-5, is as follows: DSGVTQTPKHLITATGQRVTLRCSPRSGDLSVYWYQQSLDQGLQFLIQYYNGEERAKGNILERFSAQQFPDLHSELNLSSLELGDSALYFCASSEGLGQPQHFGDGTRLSIL.

The chain joins TRBV28 to TRBJ2-5; TRBD1 is a possible D gene (5 bases). This CDR3 has 13 amino acids. In germline, CDR1 is MDHEN, CDR2 SYDVKM. Trimming left V 2 bases short and J 3 bases short, with 7 bases between. CDR3 region: CASSLVQEETQYF. CDR3 in DNA: TGTGCCAGCAGTTTAGTACAGGAAGAGACCCAGTACTTC.

This clone has a count of ten or more. Other DNA sequences of this sample code for an identical CDR3. The chain couples TRBV15 to TRBJ2-7, with D possibly TRBD2 on 6 matching bases. The CDR3 length is 13 residues. V gave up 0 bases and J gave up 6 bases, with 9 bases separating them. CDR1 is LNHNV, CDR2 YYDKDF, per germline (reference sequence). DNA of the CDR3: TGTGCCACCAGCAGAGATCTGGGGGGCGAGCAGTACTTC. This gives the protein CATSRDLGGEQYF.

The rearrangement joins TRBV18 to TRBJ2-3; D not certain. Trimming took off 2 bases at V and 6 bases at J, with 9 bases between the two ends. Per the germline V gene, CDR1 is KGHSH and CDR2 is LQKENI. The CDR3 spans 13 residues. CDR3 in amino acids: CASSPVRWDTQYF. As DNA, the CDR3 is TGTGCCAGCTCACCAGTTCGGTGGGATACGCAGTATTTT.

This chain connects TRBV13 to TRBJ2-3; D may match TRBD1 or TRBD2 (6 bases each). The CDR3 contains 13 residues. Trimming shortened V by 4 bases and J by 6 bases, and 11 bases separated the two germline ends. Germline V gene sequence: CDR1 PRHDT, CDR2 FYEKMQ (reference sequence). The CDR3 DNA is TGTGCCAGCAGCTCGAGAGGGGGGGATACGCAGTATTTT. Residues: CASSSRGGDTQYF.

The chain is built from TRBV15 and TRBJ1-5; D is possibly TRBD1 (5 bases). CDR1 is LNHNV and CDR2 is YYDKDF in the germline V gene (reference sequence). This CDR3 spans 16 amino acids. Trimming removed 0 bases at V and 0 bases at J, with 9 bases between. The CDR3 DNA is TGTGCCACCAGCAGAGATCTGGGGGATAGCAATCAGCCCCAGCATTTT. It encodes CATSRDLGDSNQPQHF. Full variable domain (outside the CDR3, taken from reference TRBV15 and TRBJ1-5): DAMVIQNPRYQVTQFGKPVTLSCSQTLNHNVMYWYQQKSSQAPKLLFHYYDKDFNNEADTPDNFQSRRPNTSFCFLDIRSPGLGDTAMYLCATSRDLGDSNQPQHFGDGTRLSIL.

This clone was detected a few times. CDR3 residues: CASSLGVAAGETQYF. CDR3 sequence (DNA): TGTGCCAGCAGCTTGGGAGTGGCCGCGGGGGAGACCCAGTACTTC. The chain links TRBV5-8 to TRBJ2-5; perhaps TRBD2 as D (6 bases). The germline CDR1 and CDR2 sequences are SGHTS and YDEGEE. The V end lost 0 bases, the J end lost 5 bases, and 14 bases lay between the germline ends. This CDR3 has 15 amino acids.

The chain couples TRBV7-3 to TRBJ2-1, with D possibly being TRBD1 or TRBD2 (5 bases each). CDR3 length: 11 residues. The V gene's germline CDR1 is SGHTA and CDR2 FQGTGA. Trimming stripped 4 bases from V and 9 bases from J, with 7 bases between. The CDR3 DNA reads as TGTGCCAGCAGCTCCGGGGCTGAGCAGTTCTTC. Translation gives CASSSGAEQFF.

This chain uses TRBV2 with TRBJ2-7, with a possible D match to TRBD1 (6 bases). The V end was cut by 6 bases, the J end by 5 bases, with 11 bases between. The CDR3 has 12 amino acids. Per the germline V gene, CDR1 is SNHLY and CDR2 is FYNNEI. This CDR3 is CASRDRTHEQYF. The CDR3 nucleotides are TGTGCCAGCAGGGACAGAACGCACGAGCAGTACTTC.

The chain recombines TRBV5-1 with TRBJ2-5, with D perhaps being TRBD1 or TRBD2 (6 bases each). The CDR3 covers 14 residues. Germline values: CDR1 SGHRS, CDR2 YFSETQ. V dropped 1 base and J dropped 4 bases, with 11 bases sitting between them. CDR3 amino acids: CASSLRGTRETQYF. In DNA form, the CDR3 reads TGCGCCAGCAGCTTGCGGGGGACACGAGAGACCCAGTACTTC.

The V and J genes are TRBV27 and TRBJ2-1, with no clear D. V was shortened by 4 bases and J by 5 bases, with 9 bases between the two germline ends. This CDR3 region has 13 residues. CDR1 MNHEY and CDR2 SMNVEV come from the germline V gene (reference sequence). The CDR3 DNA follows: TGTGCCAGCAGTTCCCCACTACACAATGAGCAGTTCTTC. This encodes CASSSPLHNEQFF.